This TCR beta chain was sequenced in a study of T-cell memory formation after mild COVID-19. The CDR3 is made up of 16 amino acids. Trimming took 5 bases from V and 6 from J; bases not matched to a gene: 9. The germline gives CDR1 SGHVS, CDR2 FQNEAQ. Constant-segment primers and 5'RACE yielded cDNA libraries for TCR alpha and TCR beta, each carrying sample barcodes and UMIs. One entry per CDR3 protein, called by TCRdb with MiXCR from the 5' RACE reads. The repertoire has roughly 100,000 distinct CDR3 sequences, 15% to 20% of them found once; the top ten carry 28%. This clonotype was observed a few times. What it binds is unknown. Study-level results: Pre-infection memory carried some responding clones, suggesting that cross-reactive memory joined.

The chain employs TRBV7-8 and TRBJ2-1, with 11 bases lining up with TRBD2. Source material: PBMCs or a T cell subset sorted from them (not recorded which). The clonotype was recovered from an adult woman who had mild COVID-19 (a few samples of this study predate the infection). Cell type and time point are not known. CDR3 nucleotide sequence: TGTGCCAGCAGCATATCGGGACTAGCGGTGTCCAATGAGCAGTTCTTC. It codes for CASSISGLAVSNEQFF.